The TCR beta chain under discussion was sequenced for a study of blood T cell repertoires in COVID-19 (dated by TCRdb to 2020 to 2022). Background on the whole study: Samples from collaborators originated in the United States, Italy and Spain and spanned both the acute and convalescent phases of COVID-19. The prospective study material was composed of cDNA or gDNA derived from T cells, B-cell-depleted T cells, or PBMCs. The repertoires were made available in a free public database intended to serve as a resource for research on the immune response to SARS-CoV-2. Where available, HLA class I and class II types were obtained from metadata supplied by the sample provider rather than from assay-based typing. Nearly every sample came with metadata listing a de-identified subject ID, COVID-19 status, age in years and sex. Samples came from the ongoing ImmuneRACE study (first 160 participants) plus 1,254 subjects from 6 global collaborators. Subjects who had been exposed to COVID-19, were actively infected with it, or had recovered from it provided the deeply sampled blood TCRbeta repertoires that made up the dataset. Results and caveats for the whole study, not just this receptor: The amount of clinical and demographic metadata varied by source and participant and was provided uncurated.

TCRbeta CDR3 regions were amplified from genomic DNA using the immunoSEQ Assay, a bias-controlled multiplex PCR. On the authors' methods: Nucleated cell counts per sample were estimated from amplification of reference gene primers within the assay. To quantify the absolute abundance of each unique TCRbeta CDR3 rearrangement, sequence reads were collapsed and filtered. For each sample, productive Simpson clonality was calculated as the square root of Simpson's diversity index over productive rearrangements. TCRdb obtained this table from immuneACCESS and retained in-frame rearrangements with V and J assigned. These tables miss some clones; where compared with another copy, unresolved V genes account for less than half of the shortfall, and the remainder is unexplained. The DNA was the basis for D and trimming; V, J and clone size are from that table. Recorded for this sample are around 160,000 clones; roughly 78% of them occurred a single time. Approximately 16% of the sample is taken by the ten largest.

This clone was recorded a few times. Its antigen is not yet known. The sample holds no much larger clone one base away, and base qualities are not on file. The collaborating institutions used their own protocols to collect whole blood in K2EDTA tubes. For TCRbeta analysis, collaborator samples were shipped as frozen whole blood, as isolated PBMCs, or as DNA extracted from either sample type. CDR1 and CDR2, per the germline V gene, are SGDLS and YYNGEE. The CDR3 contains 16 residues, cysteine and phenylalanine counted. The sequence is cut down to CDR3 DNA, 48 bases in frame from base 1. V trim: 4 bases; J trim: 3 bases; unmatched bases: 7.

The V and J genes are TRBV9 and TRBJ2-2; 9 bases in the middle match TRBD2. The receptor comes from a human donor with acute or convalescent COVID-19. The donor label of this sample is uncertain. The specimen sequenced was peripheral blood. The nucleotide sequence reads as follows: TGTGCCAGCAGCCCGCGGACTAGCGCAGACACCGGGGAGCTGTTTTTT. This codes for CASSPRTSADTGELFF.